Below are 22 T cell receptor beta chains sequenced from a single sample in a study of identical twins. TCRdb used MiXCR to reprocess the 5' RACE reads, holding one entry per CDR3 protein. This sample has approximately 410,000 distinct CDR3 sequences, with approximately 18% found just once. Sequenced sample: naive T cells sorted from blood. All receptors come from a man aged 45-60 years in good health.

The V and J genes are TRBV4-3 and TRBJ2-7, with D possibly TRBD1 on 6 matching bases. V shed 4 bases and J shed 3 bases, with 16 bases lying between them. The CDR3 length is 15 residues. Germline V lookup: CDR1 LGHNA, CDR2 YSLEER. CDR3 residues: CASSPYMAGDYEQYF. The CDR3 nucleotides read TGCGCCAGCAGCCCCTATATGGCAGGGGACTACGAGCAGTACTTC.

This clonotype was seen a handful of times. The chain carries TRBV20-1 and TRBJ1-2; D ambiguous. The CDR3 sequence is 13 residues long. Germline V gene sequence: CDR1 DFQATT, CDR2 SNEGSKA (reference sequence). V was pared by 8 bases and J by 7 bases, with 20 bases between. The CDR3 DNA reads as TGCAGTCCCCAAGACGGGAGCGTGGGTGGCTACACCTTC. Amino acids: CSPQDGSVGGYTF.

The chain carries TRBV20-1 and TRBJ2-1; TRBD2 agrees at 7 bases. Germline CDR1 DFQATT, CDR2 SNEGSKA (reference sequence). This CDR3 contains 15 residues. Trimming took 2 bases from V and 6 from J; bases not matched to a gene: 10. CDR3 coding DNA: TGCAGTGCTAGACTAGCGGCTCAGATAAGCAATGAGCAGTTCTTC. Protein product: CSARLAAQISNEQFF.

The chain couples TRBV7-2 to TRBJ2-1; 8 bases are shared with TRBD2. There are 16 residues in the CDR3. Trimming took 1 base from V and 8 from J; bases not matched to a gene: 10. Germline V CDR1 and CDR2: SGHTA, FQGNSA. DNA for the CDR3: TGTGCCAGCAGCTTAGTTTGGCGGGGGGCCAGGGATGAGCAGTTCTTC. Translation: CASSLVWRGARDEQFF. The full variable domain, in which reference TRBV7-2 and TRBJ2-1 provide the parts outside the CDR3, is GAGVSQSPSNKVTEKGKDVELRCDPISGHTALYWYRQSLGQGLEFLIYFQGNSAPDKSGLPSDRFSAERTGGSVSTLTIQRTQQEDSAVYLCASSLVWRGARDEQFFGPGTRLTVL.

The sample holds many counts of this clonotype. The chain is built from TRBV11-2 and TRBJ2-1; tentative D call: TRBD2 (6 bases). Trimming pared 2 bases from V and 7 bases from J, leaving 9 bases between. The CDR3 loop spans 13 amino acids. The germline CDR1 and CDR2 sequences are SGHAT and FQNNGV. CDR3 protein: CASSLTSINEQFF. CDR3 DNA: TGTGCCAGCAGCTTAACTAGCATAAATGAGCAGTTCTTC.

A few counts support this clonotype. The rearrangement uses TRBV25-1 and TRBJ2-7; 8 bases fit TRBD2. Losses at the gene ends were 3 bases for V and 6 bases for J; bases not matched to a gene: 10. This CDR3 has 15 amino acids. Germline V CDR1 and CDR2: MGHDK, SYGVNS. The CDR3: CASSEFGTSGGEQYF. CDR3 in DNA: TGTGCCAGCAGTGAGTTCGGGACTAGTGGAGGCGAGCAGTACTTC.

This clonotype was detected only a few times. The CDR3 coding sequence is TGCGCCAGCAGCTCTAGGACTTCCGGAGATACGCAGTATTTT. Translating gives CASSSRTSGDTQYF. The J gene is TRBJ2-3, the V gene TRBV5-1; TRBD2 is a possible D gene (5 bases). V was cut by 3 bases and J by 5 bases, with 13 bases left in between. The CDR3 extends over 14 amino acids. Germline assignment: CDR1 SGHRS and CDR2 YFSETQ.

This clonotype was observed many times. The chain uses TRBV7-2 and TRBJ2-1; a possible D gene is TRBD1 (6 bases). CDR1 SGHTA and CDR2 FQGNSA come from the germline V gene. V was cut by 1 base and J by 8 bases, with 9 bases left in between. The CDR3 loop spans 13 amino acids. DNA for the CDR3: TGTGCCAGCAGCTTAGACAGGGTGGATGAGCAGTTCTTC. Translation gives CASSLDRVDEQFF.

A remark on this clonotype: Possible read error: a much larger clone is one base away. The chain employs TRBV20-1 and TRBJ2-7; no firm D call. The J call may be incorrect, as the DNA end agrees better with TRBJ2-1. The CDR3 is made up of 12 amino acids. From germline, CDR1 is DFQATT and CDR2 SNEGSKA (reference sequence). As DNA, the CDR3 is TGCAGTGCCGTACCGGAGTCCTACGAGCAGTTCTTC. It encodes CSAVPESYEQFF.

The table lists this clonotype with many counts. The V gene is TRBV4-3, the J gene TRBJ2-3, with no clear D. Between the trimmed V and J ends, which lost 0 bases and 1 base, there was a span of 5 bases. The CDR3 has 14 amino acids. Germline-derived CDR1 and CDR2 are LGHNA and YSLEER. CDR3 amino acids: CASSQDAGTDTQYF. The CDR3 region has the DNA TGCGCCAGCAGCCAAGATGCGGGCACAGATACGCAGTATTTT.

This clonotype was detected only a few times. The chain links TRBV7-2 to TRBJ2-1; TRBD2 is a possible D gene (6 bases). The CDR3 spans 14 residues. Trimming shortened V by 5 bases and J by 3 bases, and 11 bases separated the two germline ends. The germline gives CDR1 SGHTA, CDR2 FQGNSA. The chain's CDR3 is CASSQTSSYNEQFF. CDR3 nucleotide sequence: TGTGCCAGCAGCCAGACTAGTAGCTACAATGAGCAGTTCTTC. Variable domain in full (rest from reference TRBV7-2 and TRBJ2-1): GAGVSQSPSNKVTEKGKDVELRCDPISGHTALYWYRQSLGQGLEFLIYFQGNSAPDKSGLPSDRFSAERTGGSVSTLTIQRTQQEDSAVYLCASSQTSSYNEQFFGPGTRLTVL.

This clonotype appeared a few times. The J gene is TRBJ2-3, the V gene TRBV2; 11 nucleotides align to TRBD2. This CDR3 contains 15 residues. V was pared by 7 bases and J by 3 bases, with 6 bases of the junction left unmatched. Germline V lookup: CDR1 SNHLY, CDR2 FYNNEI. CDR3 nucleotide sequence: TGTGCCAGCATGATTCTAGCGGGGGGAACAGATACGCAGTATTTT. Its translation: CASMILAGGTDTQYF.

The chain joins TRBV12-3 or TRBV12-4 to TRBJ2-3; 10 bases line up with TRBD1. The trim removed 6 bases at V and 10 bases at J, leaving 4 bases unmatched. CDR3 length equals 12 residues. The CDR3 coding sequence is TGTGCCAGCAGCTCGGACAGGGGGTCGCAGTATTTT. This translates into CASSSDRGSQYF.

This clonotype was found many times. V usage is TRBV12-3 or TRBV12-4 and J usage is TRBJ2-1; the D gene is possibly TRBD2 (5 bases). The CDR3 spans 14 residues. V shed 3 bases and J shed 7 bases, with 13 bases lying between them. This CDR3 reads CASSLRALENEQFF. For the CDR3, the DNA is TGTGCCAGCAGTTTGAGGGCGTTGGAGAATGAGCAGTTCTTC.

The V gene is TRBV11-2, the J gene TRBJ1-4; no reliable D call. Per germline, CDR1 SGHAT and CDR2 FQNNGV. The CDR3 spans 16 residues. V was cut by 6 bases and J by 8 bases, with 22 bases left in between. The CDR3 DNA reads TGTGCCAGCAGGAACAGTGGGATGAGTTCTCGGGAAAAACTGTTTTTT. This gives the protein CASRNSGMSSREKLFF.

This clonotype was found many times. This CDR3 is CASSLRELAYEQYF. CDR3 DNA sequence: TGTGCCAGCAGCTTACGTGAGTTAGCCTACGAGCAGTACTTC. The chain links TRBV7-2 to TRBJ2-7; D gene uncertain. Trimming took off 2 bases at V and 2 bases at J, with 10 bases between the two ends. The germline CDR1 and CDR2 sequences are SGHTA and FQGNSA. The CDR3 is 14 amino acids.

Ten or more counts support this clonotype. This chain links TRBV10-3 with TRBJ2-7, with 10 bases identical to TRBD1. Unmatched junction bases numbered 7, after V lost 5 bases and J lost 6 bases. The germline gives CDR1 ENHRY, CDR2 SYGVKD. The CDR3 sequence is 14 residues long. CDR3 in amino acids: CAISSPGTGVEQYF. In DNA form, the CDR3 reads TGTGCCATCAGTTCCCCGGGGACAGGGGTCGAGCAGTACTTC.

This clonotype was detected ten times or more. The V gene is TRBV10-3, the J gene TRBJ2-1, with D possibly matching TRBD2 (7 bases). This CDR3 has 17 residues. Trimming shortened V by 5 bases and J by 7 bases, and 24 bases separated the two germline ends. Looked up from germline, CDR1 is ENHRY and CDR2 is SYGVKD. DNA for the CDR3: TGTGCCATCAGTACCGCGGGGGCCCCATTTCGACGGAATGAGCAGTTCTTC. Translation: CAISTAGAPFRRNEQFF.

The sample holds many counts of this clonotype. The gene calls are TRBV12-3 or TRBV12-4 and TRBJ2-5; D tentatively reads TRBD1 or TRBD2 (7 bases each). The CDR3 runs to 15 residues. With 7 bases removed from V and 4 bases from J, the gap between germline ends came to 19 bases. CDR3 protein: CASTLSGTAAETQYF. DNA for the CDR3: TGTGCCAGCACCTTGAGCGGGACAGCAGCAGAGACCCAGTACTTC.

This chain connects TRBV20-1 to TRBJ1-5; unclear D gene. Germline CDR1 is DFQATT and CDR2 is SNEGSKA (reference sequence). This CDR3 contains 15 residues. V was cut by 3 bases and J by 0 bases, with 12 bases left in between. The CDR3 sequence is CSASPTELSNQPQHF. The CDR3 DNA reads TGCAGTGCTAGCCCGACTGAACTTAGCAATCAGCCCCAGCATTTT.

This clonotype turned up a few times. The chain uses TRBV4-3 and TRBJ2-7; the match to TRBD2 covers 10 bases. Germline V gene data show CDR1 as LGHNA and CDR2 as YSLEER. The CDR3 is 15 amino acids. V shed 4 bases, J shed 4 bases, and the junction held 7 bases outside the gene matches. Written as DNA, the CDR3 is TGCGCCAGCAGCCTACGGACTAGCGGAGTTTACGAGCAGTACTTC. It codes for CASSLRTSGVYEQYF.

This clonotype was recorded at least ten times. The chain uses TRBV9 and TRBJ1-5; D might be TRBD1 (6 bases). Trimming took off 0 bases at V and 3 bases at J, with 13 bases between the two ends. The length of the CDR3 is 16 residues. Germline V gene lookup returns CDR1 SGDLS and CDR2 YYNGEE. The CDR3 DNA reads as TGTGCCAGCAGCGTAGGGCAGGGGCTTTCCAATCAGCCCCAGCATTTT. Translated, it gives CASSVGQGLSNQPQHF.